This T cell receptor beta chain stems from a study of metastatic and nonmetastatic thyroid tumors (dated by TCRdb to the early 2020s). Regarding the complete study: For patients with malignant and with benign thyroid disease, the researchers compared repertoires between peripheral blood samples and tumor or nodule tissue samples.

CDR1 and CDR2 are drawn from the germline V gene: MGHDK, SYGVNS. Including cysteine and phenylalanine, the CDR3 has 14 amino acids. Only the CDR3 DNA stays, 42 bases, in frame from base 1. No patient had received any treatment before thyroid surgery. Patient clinical samples collected from the early 2010s to the late 2010s were retrospectively analysed using T-cell receptor beta sequencing. This clone turned up a few times. No antigen is known for it. One junction end does not reproduce the germline sequence, and a read error may be involved. What the study reported, not specific to this receptor: In both blood and tumor samples, TCR beta diversity was reported to be significantly higher in malignant tumors than in benign nodules.

The library relied on PCR. The listed sequencing device is Illumina HiSeq 4000. High-throughput sequencing was used to profile the CDR3 region of the TCR beta-chain in every patient. In the authors' own workflow: Drawing on CDR3 differences between clinicopathological groups, the researchers built a classifier meant to tell apart patients with distant-metastatic papillary thyroid cancer. Repertoire diversity was assessed with the Shannon index, and tumor-blood repertoire similarity with the Morisita-Horn index. TCRdb handled the public reads itself, with Q25 trimming in fastp and clone calling in MiXCR, and kept productive beta chains. TCRdb's processing, not the authors', yielded these V and J calls. This sample lists more than 20,000 clones; 10% to 11% were detected once. Of the sample, more than 25% is held by the ten largest clones.

Recombination linked TRBV25-1 to TRBJ2-1; a tentative D call is TRBD2 (5 bases match). The sample consisted of blood. This sequence was found in a female donor with papillary thyroid cancer or a benign thyroid nodule (not recorded which). Some clones in this sample may be carry-over from other donors' samples. The CDR3 protein: CAISSVRLYNEQFF. In nucleotides, the sequence is TGTGCCATCAGTAGCGTGAGACTTTACAATGAGCAGTTCTTC.